This T cell receptor (beta chain) was recorded in a study of early T cells in non-severe SARS-CoV-2 infection. Across the study: Sequencing of unsorted whole blood was done on bulk RNA, leaving chains unpaired. Study-level findings and limits: Using VDJdb, the matching emphasized anti-spike CD8 responses while missing private and CD4 specificities.

Unique molecular identifiers were attached to individual cDNA molecules. TCRdb re-analysed the 5' RACE reads in MiXCR, keeping a single row per CDR3 protein. The table includes approximately 30,000 distinct CDR3 sequences, 6% to 7.5% detected once. The CDR3 extends over 18 amino acids. Germline CDR1 SGHTA, CDR2 FQGNSA. Trimming took 3 bases from V and 0 from J; bases not matched to a gene: 11. As to this clonotype: The antigen remains unidentified.

The receptor's source is an adult who was a healthcare worker with PCR-confirmed SARS-CoV-2 infection or an uninfected control (not recorded which). The chain links TRBV7-2 to TRBJ2-4, with 7 bases that match TRBD2. This specimen was whole blood, taken at baseline. CDR3 nucleotide sequence: TGTGCCAGCAGCTTGTTCGGTAGCGGGTTTCAAGCCAAAAACATTCAGTACTTC. Translation gives CASSLFGSGFQAKNIQYF. Full variable domain (outside the CDR3, taken from reference TRBV7-2 and TRBJ2-4): GAGVSQSPSNKVTEKGKDVELRCDPISGHTALYWYRQSLGQGLEFLIYFQGNSAPDKSGLPSDRFSAERTGGSVSTLTIQRTQQEDSAVYLCASSLFGSGFQAKNIQYFGAGTRLSVL.